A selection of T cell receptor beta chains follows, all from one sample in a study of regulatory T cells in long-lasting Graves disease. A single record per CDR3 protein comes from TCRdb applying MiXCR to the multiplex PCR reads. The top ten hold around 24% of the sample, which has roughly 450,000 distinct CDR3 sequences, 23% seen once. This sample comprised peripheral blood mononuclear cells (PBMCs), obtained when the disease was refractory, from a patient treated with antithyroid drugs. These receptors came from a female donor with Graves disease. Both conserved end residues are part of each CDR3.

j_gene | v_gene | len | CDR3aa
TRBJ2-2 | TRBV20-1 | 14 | CSASRDLNTGELFF
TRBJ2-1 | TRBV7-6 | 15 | CASSLDEGPYNEQFF
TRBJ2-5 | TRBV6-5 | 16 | CASSYSSLQYQETQYF
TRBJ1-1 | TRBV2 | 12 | CASSDPGPEAFF
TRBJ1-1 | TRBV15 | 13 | CATSRDKGTEAFF
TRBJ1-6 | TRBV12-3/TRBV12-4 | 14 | CASRPRGNSSPLHF
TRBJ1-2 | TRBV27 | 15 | CASSSQGPLNYGYTF
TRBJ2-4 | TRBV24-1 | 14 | CATSTGGDGNIQYF
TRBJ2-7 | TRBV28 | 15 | CASSLVDGQLYEQYF
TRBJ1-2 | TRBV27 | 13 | CASSSTGGSSYTF
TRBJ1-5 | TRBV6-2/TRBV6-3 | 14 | CASSFSRTNQPQHF
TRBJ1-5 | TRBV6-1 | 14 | CASSPGGINQPQHF
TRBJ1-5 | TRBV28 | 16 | CASSLRGAGTNQPQHF
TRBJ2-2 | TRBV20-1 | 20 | CSARPPGQWEMTSKTGELFF
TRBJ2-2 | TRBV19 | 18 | CASSLVSFSGTNTGELFF
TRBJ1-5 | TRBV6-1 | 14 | CASRETGASQPQHF
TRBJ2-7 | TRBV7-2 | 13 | CASSFIPTYEQYF
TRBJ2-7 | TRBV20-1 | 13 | CRLGGQGAYEQYF
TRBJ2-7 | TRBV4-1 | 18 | CASSQVLEFGEGIYEQYF
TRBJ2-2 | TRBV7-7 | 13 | CASSKGGTGELFF
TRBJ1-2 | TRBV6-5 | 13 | CASSYSAFYGYTF
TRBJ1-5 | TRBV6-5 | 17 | CASSSWRSEYSNQPQHF
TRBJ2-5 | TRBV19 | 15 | CASTTGTSGTETQYF
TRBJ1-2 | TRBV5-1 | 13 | CASSLAFSYGYTF
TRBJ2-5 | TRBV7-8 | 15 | CASSFAAGALETQYF
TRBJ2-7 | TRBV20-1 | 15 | CSARGLAGVRYEQYF
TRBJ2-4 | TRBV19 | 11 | CASSSQGPQYF
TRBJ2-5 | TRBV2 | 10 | CASFRETQYF
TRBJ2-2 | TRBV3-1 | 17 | CASSRETRVWNTGELFF
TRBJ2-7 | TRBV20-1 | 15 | CSASPGLPKPYEQYF
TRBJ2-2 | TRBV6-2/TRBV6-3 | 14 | CASSYWANTGELFF
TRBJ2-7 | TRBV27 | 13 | CASRRQGGYEQYF
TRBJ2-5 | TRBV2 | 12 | CASHGGLETQYF
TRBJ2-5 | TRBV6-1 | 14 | CASSVGGPQETQYF
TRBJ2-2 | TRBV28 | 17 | CASSFLGWGTNTGELFF
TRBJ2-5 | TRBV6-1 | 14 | CASRGTTREETQYF
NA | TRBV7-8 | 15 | CASSLVESSTGTQYF
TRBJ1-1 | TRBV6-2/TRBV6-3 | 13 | CASSYVEGTEAFF
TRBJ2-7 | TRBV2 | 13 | CASSNSGNYEQYF
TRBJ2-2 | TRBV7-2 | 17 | CASSLTTSGANTGELFF
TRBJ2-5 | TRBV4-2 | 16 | CASSQASGQGGGTQYF
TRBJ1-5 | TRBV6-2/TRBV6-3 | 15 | CASSLTGTNNQPQHF
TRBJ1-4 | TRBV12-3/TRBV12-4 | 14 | CASSPTGFNEKLFF
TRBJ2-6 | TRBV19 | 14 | CASRLISGANVLTF
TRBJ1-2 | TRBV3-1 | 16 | CASSHRARGTNYGYTF
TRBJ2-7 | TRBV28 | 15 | CASSYRPGQAGEQYF
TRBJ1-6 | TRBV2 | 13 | CASSPLGTSPLHF
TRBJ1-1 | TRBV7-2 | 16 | CASSLDITRGGHQAFF